The 19 T cell receptor beta chains below come from one sample, sequenced in a study of T cell clonality in common variable immunodeficiency. The protocol was immunoSEQ multiplex PCR, while the TCRdb copy is restricted to in-frame clones and leaves out a portion. The sample has 51,000 or so clones, none seen only once. Sequenced: peripheral blood mononuclear cells. The source of these receptors is a person aged 18 to 75 in good health.

On this clone: The read gets to within 3 residues of the CDR3 end, and the germline J gene fills in the rest. The chain is built from TRBV7-9 and TRBJ1-1, with a weak D call TRBD1 (6 bases). Germline V lookup: CDR1 SEHNR, CDR2 FQNEAQ (reference sequence). The CDR3 has 13 amino acids. Trimming removed 5 bases at V and 6 bases at J, with 13 bases between. CDR3 in amino acids: CASSHGEGAEAFF. The sequenced part of the CDR3 DNA is TGTGCCAGCAGCCATGGTGAGGGGGCTGAA. Variable domain in full (rest from reference TRBV7-9 and TRBJ1-1): DTGVSQNPRHKITKRGQNVTFRCDPISEHNRLYWYRQTLGQGPEFLTYFQNEAQLEKSRLLSDRFSAERPKGSFSTLEIQRTEQGDSAMYLCASSHGEGAEAFFGQGTRLTVV.

This clone was recorded many times. Read coverage stops 3 residues before the CDR3 terminus; the germline J gene supplies the remainder. The rearrangement joins TRBV30 to TRBJ1-1; 7 positions match TRBD1. Germline V gene data show CDR1 as GTSNPN and CDR2 as SVGIG (reference sequence). This CDR3 has 12 residues. The CDR3 reads CAGDRANTEAFF. CDR3 DNA (partial): TGTGCAGGAGACAGGGCGAACACTGAA.

This clone has a count of ten or more. The missing CDR3 end, 3 residues past where the read stops, is filled in from the germline J gene. The chain employs TRBV29-1 and TRBJ1-3, with D possibly being TRBD1 (6 bases). The CDR3 runs 15 residues. Trimming left V 3 bases short and J 0 bases short, with 12 bases between. Germline V gene data show CDR1 as SQVTM and CDR2 as ANQGSEA. The CDR3 protein is CSVEETGFSGNTIYF. The sequenced part of the CDR3 DNA is TGCAGCGTTGAGGAGACAGGTTTCTCTGGAAACACC.

This clone was seen repeatedly, ten times or more. The read finishes 3 residues shy of the CDR3 end, and the germline J gene is used to complete it. The chain combines TRBV5-1 with TRBJ1-4; tentative D call: TRBD1 (5 bases). Germline values: CDR1 SGHRS, CDR2 YFSETQ. V was clipped by 1 base and J by 5 bases, with 12 bases between them. The CDR3 sequence is 15 residues long. The CDR3 DNA, read in part, is TGCGCCAGCAGCTTGCGCAGGGAGGAGAATGAAAAA. This translates into CASSLRREENEK. The whole CDR3 reads CASSLRREENEKLFF.

This clone was found many times. Read coverage stops 3 residues before the CDR3 terminus; the germline J gene supplies the remainder. The chain employs TRBV14 and TRBJ1-1, with TRBD1 identical over 10 bases. This CDR3 has 15 amino acids. The J segment lost 5 bases and the V segment lost 4 bases, leaving 7 bases of the junction unmatched. The germline V gene has CDR1 SGHDN and CDR2 FVKESK. Partial CDR3 DNA: TGTGCCAGCAGCCCGACCGACAGGGGGCGGACTGAA. Translated: CASSPTDRGRTE. In full, the CDR3 is CASSPTDRGRTEAFF.

This clone appeared many times. The CDR3 DNA, read in part, is TGTGCCATAGAAACAGGGACCGGGGAG. It is translated as CAIETGTGE. The whole CDR3 region reads CAIETGTGELFF. This chain connects TRBV10-3 to TRBJ2-2; D may be TRBD1 (6 bases). The read falls 3 residues short of the CDR3 end, and the missing part is taken from the germline J gene. The V end was cut by 9 bases, the J end by 5 bases, with 10 bases between. The CDR3 loop spans 12 amino acids. The germline V gene encodes CDR1 ENHRY and CDR2 SYGVKD.

Note on this clone: The read comes to an end 3 residues before the CDR3 does, leaving the germline J gene to fill in the end. V usage is TRBV19 and J usage is TRBJ1-2; 7 positions agree with TRBD1. The CDR3 sequence is 14 residues long. CDR1 is LNHDA, CDR2 SQIVND, per germline (reference sequence). Unmatched junction bases numbered 5, after V lost 7 bases and J lost 0 bases. The CDR3 spells CASNDRDTNYGYTF. The sequenced CDR3 bases are TGTGCCAGTAACGACAGGGACACTAACTATGGC.

This clone occurred many times. The read ends 3 residues before the CDR3 terminus; that terminus is restored from the germline J gene. The V call is TRBV28, the J call TRBJ2-3; TRBD1 matches 7 bases. CDR1 is MDHEN, CDR2 SYDVKM, per germline. The CDR3 runs to 15 residues. V lost 7 bases, J lost 4 bases, and 11 bases stayed unmatched. CDR3 sequence: CASTLDRLGADTQYF. The covered CDR3 bases are TGTGCCAGCACTTTGGACAGGCTAGGCGCAGATACG.

This clone appeared many times. Read sequence stops 3 residues before the CDR3 end, and the germline J gene provides the missing end. J is TRBJ1-4 and V is TRBV13, with 8 bases matching TRBD1. The germline V gene has CDR1 PRHDT and CDR2 FYEKMQ (reference sequence). The CDR3 totals 15 residues. Incomplete CDR3 DNA: TGTGCCAGCAGCTCGTTGGGGACAGGTAGTTCGAAA. Protein: CASSSLGTGSSK. The entire CDR3 protein is CASSSLGTGSSKLFF.

The table lists this clone with many counts. Read coverage stops 3 residues before the CDR3 terminus; the germline J gene supplies the remainder. This chain joins TRBV5-1 and TRBJ2-7, with a tentative D call TRBD1 (6 bases). The V gene's germline CDR1 is SGHRS and CDR2 YFSETQ. The V and J ends lost 4 bases and 2 bases respectively, with 10 bases between them. The CDR3 loop spans 13 amino acids. This CDR3 is CASSRGDTYEQYF. CDR3 bases read: TGCGCCAGCAGCCGAGGGGACACCTACGAG.

Ten or more counts support this clone. The read gets to within 3 residues of the CDR3 end, and the germline J gene fills in the rest. The V call is TRBV20-1, the J call TRBJ2-5, with 10 bases lining up with TRBD2. This CDR3 contains 17 residues. Per germline, CDR1 DFQATT and CDR2 SNEGSKA (reference sequence). J was trimmed by 0 bases and V by 0 bases; bases with no gene match: 7. The part of the CDR3 DNA that was read is TGCAGTGCTAGAGAGATTAGCGGGGGGCTGTACCAAGAGACC. Translation gives CSAREISGGLYQET. The CDR3 in full is CSAREISGGLYQETQYF.

This clone was observed at least ten times. The read halts 3 residues ahead of the CDR3 end, with the missing end drawn from the germline J gene. This chain connects TRBV29-1 to TRBJ1-2; 9 positions match TRBD1. The CDR3 runs 14 residues. CDR1 and CDR2 (germline): SQVTM, ANQGSEA. V lost 1 base and J lost 4; bases outside the gene matches: 4. The CDR3 bases that were read are TGCAGCGTTGAAGCATGGACAGGGGCCTATGGC. The encoded protein is CSVEAWTGAYG. The entire CDR3 reads CSVEAWTGAYGYTF.

This clone was observed at least ten times. The sequenced fragment ends 3 residues before the CDR3 boundary, so the rest is inferred from the germline J gene. The genes are TRBV6-2 or TRBV6-3 and TRBJ2-7; D is perhaps TRBD1 (5 bases). Germline values: CDR1 MNHEY, CDR2 SVGEGT. Trimming stripped 4 bases from V and 0 bases from J, with 13 bases between. The length of the CDR3 is 15 residues. The CDR3 bases that were read are TGTGCCAGCAGTTTTCCCAGGGCTGGCTCCTACGAG. It is translated as CASSFPRAGSYE. Given in full, the CDR3 is CASSFPRAGSYEQYF.

Comment on this clone: The sequenced fragment ends 3 residues before the CDR3 boundary, so the rest is inferred from the germline J gene. Other DNA sequences from this sample encode an identical CDR3 as well. V gene TRBV5-1 combines with J gene TRBJ1-5; no firm D call. The CDR3 runs to 16 residues. Germline lookup yields CDR1 SGHRS and CDR2 YFSETQ. Trimming stripped 3 bases from V and 0 bases from J, with 13 bases between. The CDR3 spells CASSSPRRISNQPQHF. CDR3 bases read: TGCGCCAGCAGCTCCCCCAGGAGAATTAGCAATCAGCCC.

Many counts were recorded for this clone. The read terminates 3 residues before the CDR3 end, so the remaining end is supplied by the germline J gene. The chain couples TRBV10-3 to TRBJ2-7, with 7 bases fitting TRBD2. Germline assignment: CDR1 ENHRY and CDR2 SYGVKD. V lost 6 bases, J lost 6 bases, and 17 bases stayed unmatched. CDR3 length: 16 residues. CDR3 sequence: CAISGGMRDPITEQYF. The sequenced CDR3 bases are TGTGCCATCAGCGGGGGGATGCGGGACCCCATCACCGAG.

There are many counts of this clone. The covered CDR3 bases are TGCGCCAGCAGCCAGCGGACAGGGGCCGGTCTCGGCTTTGATTCACCC. Amino acids: CASSQRTGAGLGFDSP. The whole CDR3 region reads CASSQRTGAGLGFDSPLHF. The rearrangement links TRBV5-1 to TRBJ1-6, with 9 nucleotides matching TRBD1. The CDR3 end falls 3 residues outside the read, so it is completed with the germline J gene. From germline, CDR1 is SGHRS and CDR2 YFSETQ. The V and J ends lost 4 bases and 8 bases, in that order; junction bases with no gene match: 19. The length of the CDR3 is 19 residues.

At least ten counts were recorded for this clone. Sequencing ends 3 residues short of the CDR3 end; the germline J gene provides the rest. The chain carries TRBV10-3 and TRBJ1-2; no definite D call. Germline values: CDR1 ENHRY, CDR2 SYGVKD. The CDR3 covers 13 residues. CDR3 bases read: TGTGCCATCAGTGACCAGATCCTCCGAGGC. Residues: CAISDQILRG. The full CDR3 is CAISDQILRGYTF.

In this sample, this clone turned up a few times. The read gets to within 3 residues of the CDR3 end, and the germline J gene fills in the rest. This chain links TRBV30 with TRBJ1-1; the D gene is possibly TRBD1 (5 bases). In germline, CDR1 is GTSNPN, CDR2 SVGIG (reference sequence). The CDR3 loop spans 14 amino acids. Trimming shortened V by 1 base and J by 2 bases, and 11 bases separated the two germline ends. CDR3 sequence: CAWSGGRGNTEAFF. Partial CDR3 DNA: TGTGCCTGGAGTGGGGGCCGAGGTAACACTGAA.

This clone was recorded at least ten times. The CDR3 is cut off 3 residues early in the read; its end comes from the germline J gene. V usage is TRBV5-1 and J usage is TRBJ2-3; 8 positions match TRBD2. Germline-derived CDR1 and CDR2 are SGHRS and YFSETQ. With V trimmed by 3 bases and J by 2 bases, 8 bases remained unmatched. The CDR3 is 16 amino acids. CDR3 DNA (partial): TGCGCCAGCAGCTACGGACTAGCAGAAGACACAGATACG. Protein sequence: CASSYGLAEDTDT. The whole CDR3 is CASSYGLAEDTDTQYF.